Listed here are 5 T cell receptor beta chains from one sample, sequenced in a study of blood T cell repertoires in COVID-19 (TCRdb year 2020). Library creation used the immunoSEQ multiplex PCR assay. In its TCRdb copy, this immuneACCESS table keeps in-frame sequences only and misses some clones. Where compared with another copy, unresolved V genes explain less than half of these, and the others have no known cause. This sample comprises 50,000 to 70,000 clones, more than 75% of them detected only once. Around 20% of the sample comes from the top ten. Material for sequencing was peripheral blood. The origin of the receptors is a man in his fifties or sixties with active or convalescent COVID-19.

The rearrangement uses TRBV7-8 and TRBJ2-7; tentatively, D is TRBD2 (7 bases). Germline V CDR1 and CDR2: SGHVS, FQNEAQ. The V gene lost 1 base and the J gene lost 3 bases, with 10 bases spanning the gap. The CDR3 runs to 14 residues. Here the CDR3 reads CASSLEGGIYEQYF. The CDR3 DNA is TGTGCCAGCAGCTTAGAGGGGGGGATCTACGAGCAGTACTTC.

This chain links TRBV20-1 with TRBJ2-5; a possible D gene is TRBD2 (6 bases). V was pared by 3 bases and J by 4 bases, with 9 bases between. CDR3 size: 12 residues. Germline loops: CDR1 DFQATT, CDR2 SNEGSKA (reference sequence). CDR3 loop: CSASGTVETQYF. Here the CDR3 DNA reads TGCAGTGCTAGTGGGACTGTAGAGACCCAGTACTTC.

The gene calls are TRBV12-3 or TRBV12-4 and TRBJ1-2; perhaps TRBD1 as D (6 bases). This CDR3 spans 12 amino acids. Trimming removed 6 bases from V and 7 bases from J, with 12 bases in between. The CDR3 sequence is CASSYREGGYTF. The CDR3 DNA reads TGTGCCAGCAGCTACAGGGAAGGTGGCTACACCTTC.

V is TRBV14 and J is TRBJ2-2; D perhaps matches TRBD2 (5 bases). The CDR3 length is 14 residues. The V gene lost 2 bases and the J gene lost 5 bases, with 9 bases spanning the gap. CDR1 SGHDN and CDR2 FVKESK come from the germline V gene. This chain's CDR3 is CASSQFRTTGELFF. CDR3 bases: TGTGCCAGCAGCCAATTCCGGACTACCGGGGAGCTGTTTTTT.

This clone was observed once. J is TRBJ2-7 and V is TRBV5-1; TRBD2 matches 11 bases. CDR1 is SGHRS, CDR2 YFSETQ, per germline. The CDR3 extends over 14 amino acids. V lost 5 bases to trimming and J lost 2 bases; unmatched junction nucleotides: 3. CDR3 nucleotides: TGCGCCAGCAGAACTAGCGGGAGCACCTACGAGCAGTACTTC. As protein: CASRTSGSTYEQYF.